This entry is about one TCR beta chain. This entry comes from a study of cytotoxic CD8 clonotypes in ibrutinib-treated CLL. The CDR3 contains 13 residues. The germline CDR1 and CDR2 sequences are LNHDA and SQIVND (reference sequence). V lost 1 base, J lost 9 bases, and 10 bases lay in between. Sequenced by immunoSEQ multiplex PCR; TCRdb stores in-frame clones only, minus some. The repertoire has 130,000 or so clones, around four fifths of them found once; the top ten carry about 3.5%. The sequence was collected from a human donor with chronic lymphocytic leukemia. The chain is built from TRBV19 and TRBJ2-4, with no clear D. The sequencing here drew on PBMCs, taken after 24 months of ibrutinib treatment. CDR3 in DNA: TGTGCCAGTAGTATAGCAGCCCCTGTCATTCAGTACTTC. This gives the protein CASSIAAPVIQYF.